This is a list of T cell receptor beta chains from one sample in a study of blood T cell repertoires in COVID-19. Libraries were prepared by immunoSEQ multiplex PCR; TCRdb keeps only in-frame clonotypes and omits some of them. The table records roughly 110,000 clones, approximately 78% of them present only once. The specimen was peripheral blood. The receptor source for this set is a man aged 70 or older with acute or convalescent COVID-19. The CDR3 runs from the conserved cysteine through the conserved F or W. D genes are given only for firm matches. The size entry is marked missing in some rows and otherwise reads once, few, many or a size class.

v_call: TRBV5-1
j_call: TRBJ1-2
clone_size: few
d_call: TRBD1
cdr3_nt: TGCGCCAGCAGCGGGGACAGCCTTTCCTATGGCTACACCTTC
cdr3_aa: CASSGDSLSYGYTF

v_call: TRBV24-1
j_call: TRBJ1-4
clone_size: -
d_call: -
cdr3_nt: TGTGCCACCAGTGATTCCGGGACATTTGAAAAACTGTTTTTT
cdr3_aa: CATSDSGTFEKLFF

v_call: TRBV20-1
j_call: TRBJ2-7
clone_size: -
d_call: -
cdr3_nt: TGCAGTGCTAGAAGTGGCCACGAGCAGTACTTC
cdr3_aa: CSARSGHEQYF

v_call: TRBV28
j_call: TRBJ2-7
clone_size: -
d_call: -
cdr3_nt: TGTGCCAGCAAAAAATCCGGGAGCTCCTACGAGCAGTACTTC
cdr3_aa: CASKKSGSSYEQYF

v_call: TRBV4-1
j_call: TRBJ2-3
clone_size: -
d_call: -
cdr3_nt: TGCGCCAGCAGCCAAGGTCCTAGCCTTGATACGCAGTATTTT
cdr3_aa: CASSQGPSLDTQYF

v_call: TRBV27
j_call: TRBJ2-5
clone_size: -
d_call: -
cdr3_nt: TGTGCCAGCCGCTACCTAGAGACCCAGTACTTC
cdr3_aa: CASRYLETQYF

v_call: TRBV19
j_call: TRBJ1-2
clone_size: -
d_call: -
cdr3_nt: TGTGCCAGTACCCAGGGAACGGCCTATGGCTACACCTTC
cdr3_aa: CASTQGTAYGYTF

v_call: TRBV30
j_call: TRBJ1-2
clone_size: -
d_call: -
cdr3_nt: TGTGCCTGGAGTCGGCACAGGGATTCCTATGGCTACACCTTC
cdr3_aa: CAWSRHRDSYGYTF

v_call: TRBV6-1
j_call: TRBJ2-7
clone_size: -
d_call: TRBD1
cdr3_nt: TGTGCCAGCAGTGATCAAAGGCCGGGACAGACATCCTACGAGCAGTACTTC
cdr3_aa: CASSDQRPGQTSYEQYF

v_call: TRBV7-3
j_call: TRBJ2-1
clone_size: -
d_call: -
cdr3_nt: TGTGCCAGCAGCCCGAGTCGAGACTACAATGAGCAGTTCTTC
cdr3_aa: CASSPSRDYNEQFF

v_call: TRBV5-5
j_call: TRBJ1-5
clone_size: few
d_call: TRBD1
cdr3_nt: TGTGCCAGCAGCTCCGTCTGGGACAGGGGGCCTAGGGCGGGCAATCAGCCCCAGCATTTT
cdr3_aa: CASSSVWDRGPRAGNQPQHF

v_call: TRBV3-1/TRBV3-2
j_call: TRBJ1-1
clone_size: -
d_call: -
cdr3_nt: TGTGCCAGCAGCCAACTCGGACAGAACACTGAAGCTTTCTTT
cdr3_aa: CASSQLGQNTEAFF

v_call: TRBV4-2
j_call: TRBJ2-5
clone_size: once
d_call: -
cdr3_nt: TGTGCCAGCAGCCAGTCCTCAGGGGAGACCCAGTACTTC
cdr3_aa: CASSQSSGETQYF

v_call: TRBV18
j_call: TRBJ1-3
clone_size: -
d_call: TRBD1
cdr3_nt: TGTGCCAGCTCACCGGGACAGGGAGGAAACACCATATATTTT
cdr3_aa: CASSPGQGGNTIYF

v_call: TRBV29-1
j_call: TRBJ2-5
clone_size: -
d_call: -
cdr3_nt: TGCAGCGTCGAGACTCCGGGAGAGACCCAGTACTTC
cdr3_aa: CSVETPGETQYF

v_call: TRBV5-8
j_call: TRBJ2-4
clone_size: -
d_call: -
cdr3_nt: TGTGCCAGCAGCCCGTACAGGGCCAAAAACATTCAGTACTTC
cdr3_aa: CASSPYRAKNIQYF

v_call: TRBV19
j_call: TRBJ1-3
clone_size: -
d_call: -
cdr3_nt: TGTGCCACTTCCCGGGAAACTCTCTCTGGAAACACCATATATTTT
cdr3_aa: CATSRETLSGNTIYF

v_call: TRBV6-5
j_call: TRBJ1-2
clone_size: -
d_call: TRBD1
cdr3_nt: TGTGCCACGAATCGGGACAGCTCTAACTATGGCTACACCTTC
cdr3_aa: CATNRDSSNYGYTF

v_call: TRBV5-4
j_call: TRBJ2-2
clone_size: -
d_call: TRBD1
cdr3_nt: TGTGCCAGCAGCCCACGGGACAGGGGGCATCGGGAGCTGTTTTTT
cdr3_aa: CASSPRDRGHRELFF

v_call: TRBV7-9
j_call: TRBJ1-4
clone_size: -
d_call: -
cdr3_nt: TGTGCCAGCAGCTTAGACAGCATTAATGAAAAACTGTTTTTT
cdr3_aa: CASSLDSINEKLFF

v_call: TRBV7-2
j_call: TRBJ1-3
clone_size: -
d_call: -
cdr3_nt: TGTGCCAGCAGCTTAGATGGGGGAGGGGGAAACACCATATATTTT
cdr3_aa: CASSLDGGGGNTIYF

v_call: TRBV19
j_call: TRBJ2-7
clone_size: -
d_call: -
cdr3_nt: TGTGCCAGTAGTATCATGTTCGGGGACTCCTACGAGCAGTACTTC
cdr3_aa: CASSIMFGDSYEQYF

v_call: TRBV2
j_call: TRBJ1-5
clone_size: few
d_call: -
cdr3_nt: TGTGCCAGCAAACAGGAAAATAGCAATCAGCCCCAGCATTTT
cdr3_aa: CASKQENSNQPQHF

v_call: TRBV7-3
j_call: TRBJ2-3
clone_size: -
d_call: -
cdr3_nt: TGTGCCAGCAGCTTGGCTACTAGCCAGGGTACGCAGTATTTT
cdr3_aa: CASSLATSQGTQYF

v_call: TRBV7-6
j_call: TRBJ2-7
clone_size: -
d_call: TRBD1
cdr3_nt: TGTGCCAGCAGCGCAAATGACCAGGGGGCATACGAGCAGTACTTC
cdr3_aa: CASSANDQGAYEQYF

v_call: TRBV5-4
j_call: TRBJ1-4
clone_size: -
d_call: TRBD1
cdr3_nt: TGTGCCAGCAGCTTGACAGGGGATAGTGAAAAACTGTTTTTT
cdr3_aa: CASSLTGDSEKLFF

v_call: TRBV28
j_call: TRBJ1-3
clone_size: -
d_call: -
cdr3_nt: TGTGCCAGCACCCTTCGCCGGGGTCCCAACACCATATATTTT
cdr3_aa: CASTLRRGPNTIYF

v_call: TRBV18
j_call: TRBJ1-3
clone_size: -
d_call: -
cdr3_nt: TGTGCCAGCTCACCAGTTACAGGCTCTGGAAACACCATATATTTT
cdr3_aa: CASSPVTGSGNTIYF

v_call: TRBV5-1
j_call: TRBJ2-4
clone_size: -
d_call: TRBD1
cdr3_nt: TGCGCCAGCAGCCTGAGCGCAGGGACAGGGGAAAACATTCAGTACTTC
cdr3_aa: CASSLSAGTGENIQYF

v_call: TRBV7-9
j_call: TRBJ1-1
clone_size: -
d_call: -
cdr3_nt: TGTGCCAGCAGCTTAGCGCTAGGGGTCACTGAAGCTTTCTTT
cdr3_aa: CASSLALGVTEAFF

v_call: TRBV15
j_call: TRBJ2-1
clone_size: -
d_call: TRBD1
cdr3_nt: TGTGCCACCAGCAGAGATTTTAGAACAGGGGTCTCCTACAATGAGCAGTTCTTC
cdr3_aa: CATSRDFRTGVSYNEQFF

v_call: TRBV19
j_call: TRBJ2-5
clone_size: -
d_call: -
cdr3_nt: TGTGCCAGTAGTCCAGGGGGGACCCGCGGGGGGGAGACCCAGTACTTC
cdr3_aa: CASSPGGTRGGETQYF

v_call: TRBV5-1
j_call: TRBJ1-6
clone_size: -
d_call: TRBD1
cdr3_nt: TGCGCCAGCACCAACCGGACAGGGACCTTTTCACCCCTCCACTTT
cdr3_aa: CASTNRTGTFSPLHF

v_call: TRBV5-1
j_call: TRBJ2-3
clone_size: -
d_call: -
cdr3_nt: TGCGCCAGCACCCCCGGGGGCACAGATACGCAGTATTTT
cdr3_aa: CASTPGGTDTQYF

v_call: TRBV7-2
j_call: TRBJ1-6
clone_size: -
d_call: -
cdr3_nt: TGTGCCAGCCAGCCCCTGGGCGGAGGAAATTCACCCCTCCACTTT
cdr3_aa: CASQPLGGGNSPLHF

v_call: TRBV2
j_call: TRBJ2-7
clone_size: -
d_call: -
cdr3_nt: TGTGCCAGCAGTCCGGGGGTCGGGGAGCAGTACTTC
cdr3_aa: CASSPGVGEQYF

v_call: TRBV2
j_call: TRBJ1-6
clone_size: -
d_call: -
cdr3_nt: TGTGCCAGCAGTGGTAGGGGGGAGGGTTCACCCCTCCACTTT
cdr3_aa: CASSGRGEGSPLHF

v_call: TRBV5-1
j_call: TRBJ2-3
clone_size: -
d_call: TRBD1
cdr3_nt: TGCGCCAGCAGCTGGGACAGGGCTCAAGATACGCAGTATTTT
cdr3_aa: CASSWDRAQDTQYF

v_call: TRBV21-1
j_call: TRBJ1-5
clone_size: few
d_call: -
cdr3_nt: TGTGCCAGCAGCAAAGCGGGCAGGGGCAATCAGCCCCAGCATTTT
cdr3_aa: CASSKAGRGNQPQHF

v_call: TRBV19
j_call: TRBJ1-5
clone_size: -
d_call: -
cdr3_nt: TGTGCCAGTAGTATAGGCAGGGGCCATCAGCCCCAGCATTTT
cdr3_aa: CASSIGRGHQPQHF

v_call: TRBV5-1
j_call: TRBJ2-1
clone_size: -
d_call: TRBD2
cdr3_nt: TGCGCCAGCAGCTTGGCCGGGGCGGGGGGCTCAGTGGGTCGGCAGTTCTTC
cdr3_aa: CASSLAGAGGSVGRQFF

v_call: TRBV10-1
j_call: TRBJ2-5
clone_size: -
d_call: TRBD2
cdr3_nt: TGCGCCAGCAGTGACAGCGGGAGGACCCAGTACTTC
cdr3_aa: CASSDSGRTQYF

v_call: TRBV6-4
j_call: TRBJ1-2
clone_size: -
d_call: -
cdr3_nt: TGTGCCAGCAGTGACTCGGGGGGTTTCGGCTACACCTTC
cdr3_aa: CASSDSGGFGYTF

v_call: TRBV20-1
j_call: TRBJ1-2
clone_size: once
d_call: TRBD1
cdr3_nt: TGCAGTGCTAGTCCCATTGGACAGGGGAACAGATATGGCTACACCTTC
cdr3_aa: CSASPIGQGNRYGYTF

v_call: TRBV9
j_call: TRBJ2-1
clone_size: -
d_call: TRBD2
cdr3_nt: TGTGCCAGCAGCGTAGTGGCTAGCGGGTACAATGAGCAGTTCTTC
cdr3_aa: CASSVVASGYNEQFF

v_call: TRBV3-1/TRBV3-2
j_call: TRBJ1-2
clone_size: -
d_call: TRBD1
cdr3_nt: TGTGCCAGCAGCCCAAAGGGTTGGACAGGGGGCTACACCTTC
cdr3_aa: CASSPKGWTGGYTF

v_call: TRBV7-2
j_call: TRBJ1-5
clone_size: -
d_call: TRBD1
cdr3_nt: TGTGCCAGCAGCCCGGACAGGGTAGTAGGTCGCAATCAGCCCCAGCATTTT
cdr3_aa: CASSPDRVVGRNQPQHF

v_call: TRBV29-1
j_call: TRBJ1-1
clone_size: -
d_call: TRBD1
cdr3_nt: TGCAGCACTCGGACAGGTGGGAACACTGAAGCTTTCTTT
cdr3_aa: CSTRTGGNTEAFF

v_call: TRBV19
j_call: TRBJ1-5
clone_size: -
d_call: TRBD1
cdr3_nt: TGTGCCAGTATCGCGGACAGGAATCAGCCCCAGCATTTT
cdr3_aa: CASIADRNQPQHF